This T cell receptor (beta chain) appears in the sequencing data of a study of cytomegalovirus exposure and HLA in healthy donors. PCR employed 60 Vbeta and 13 Jbeta primers. This table comes from immunoSEQ multiplex PCR, and its TCRdb copy is limited to in-frame clones, with some not included. The sample lists 110,000 to 150,000 clones, 77% seen once, with around 3.7% in the top ten. CDR1 and CDR2 (germline): SGHDT, YYEEEE. The CDR3 extends over 12 amino acids. V shed 1 base and J shed 11 bases, with 12 bases lying between them. The TCR comes from a male donor in good health and CMV-seronegative. This chain joins TRBV5-6 and TRBJ1-1, with D maybe TRBD1 (5 bases). The sequencing sample was made of PBMCs. The CDR3 region has the DNA TGTGCCAGCAGCTTGCTGACAGACTGGGCTTTCTTT. Its translation is CASSLLTDWAFF.